The clone carrying this TCR beta chain appeared many times. The antigen is undetermined. This entry comes from a study of neurological immune-mediated disorders. Study context: Relapsing-remitting disease affected about 31, and secondary progressive 3, of roughly 34 multiple sclerosis patients.

CDR1 is SGHRS, CDR2 YFSETQ, per germline. The CDR3 is 16 residues long. After removal of 4 bases from V and 4 bases from J, the junction contained 6 bases not matched to a gene. TCRdb independently ran MiXCR on the 5' RACE reads; one entry per CDR3 protein. The table includes approximately 46,000 distinct CDR3 sequences, 2.5% to 3.5% detected once. Broader study findings: Patients with HTLV-1-associated myelopathy showed the most TCR clonal expansion. Those with multiple sclerosis showed the least, falling below healthy controls. None of the features examined (clinical or MRI) was associated with the multiple sclerosis repertoire cluster. CDR3 amino acid sequences of expanded clones were not shared across subjects, a result suggesting private repertoires in all groups.

Sequenced sample: PBMCs. The clonotype was recovered from a woman aged 45 to 65 with multiple sclerosis. This chain links TRBV5-1 with TRBJ2-2, with 11 bases fitting TRBD1. The CDR3 DNA follows: TGCGCCAGCAGCCTCGGGACAGGGGGTACCACCGGGGAGCTGTTTTTT. Translating gives CASSLGTGGTTGELFF.